This T cell receptor (beta chain) appears in the sequencing data of a study of shared clonotypes between healthy human individuals. Study findings and constraints: The low donor count limited represented genetic and exposure-history diversity.

Turning to this clone: The target antigen is unknown.

Germline CDR1 is LNHDA and CDR2 is SQIVND (reference sequence). The CDR3 has 15 amino acids. Trimming stripped 6 bases from V and 1 base from J, with 15 bases between. Terminally differentiated effector memory CD45RA+ cells were left out of the naive CD8 fraction, which was CD45RO-negative and positively selected for CCR7. Template for every sorted-subset replicate PCR totaled 150 to 250 ng DNA, around 33,000 T cell genomes. Profiled with immunoSEQ multiplex PCR; TCRdb holds only in-frame clones, not every one. Among approximately 1.9 million clones listed, 80% to 95% were seen once. This chain uses TRBV19 with TRBJ2-5, with D perhaps matching TRBD2 (6 bases). The material sequenced was naive CD8+ T cells from PBMCs. This clonotype originated in a man younger than 35 in good health. Some clones in this sample may be carry-over from other donors' samples. CDR3 protein: CASSDSRGTQETQYF. The CDR3 region has the DNA TGTGCCAGTAGCGATTCCCGGGGGACCCAAGAGACCCAGTACTTC.